Detailed here is one TCR beta chain. As yet, its antigen is unknown. This CDR3 comprises 17 residues. Between the trimmed V and J ends, which lost 3 bases and 3 bases, there was a span of 19 bases. The germline V gene encodes CDR1 MDHEN and CDR2 SYDVKM. TCRdb processed the reads anew with MiXCR; each CDR3 protein has one entry. The table shows more than 200,000 distinct CDR3 sequences, with 9.1% occurring only once. This record comes from a study of T cell repertoires in cytomegalovirus infection. Study in general: Evidence of both CMV infection and a matching HLA type came from public TCR beta signatures.

Study-wide points: Cumulative public TCR beta family frequency identified CMV carriers with the relevant HLA. CMV-specific TCR beta clonotypes restricted by HLA-C dominated the ex vivo response.

What was sequenced was PBMCs. This sequence originates from a human donor in good health (CMV status not recorded). Some clones in this sample may be carry-over from other donors' samples. V usage is TRBV28 and J usage is TRBJ2-3; D gene ambiguous. The CDR3 reads CASSFVVVNRGTDTQYF. The CDR3 bases are TGTGCCAGCAGTTTTGTAGTGGTAAACCGTGGGACAGATACGCAGTATTTT.